These 29 T cell receptor beta chains share one sample of origin, sequenced in a study of T-cell memory formation after mild COVID-19. From the 5' RACE reads, TCRdb called clonotypes with MiXCR, one entry per CDR3 protein. Of around 390,000 distinct CDR3 sequences detected, 16% appear once; the ten largest clones hold roughly 21%. The material sequenced was PBMCs or a T cell subset sorted from them (not recorded which). These receptor sequences come from a man aged 18-30 years who had mild COVID-19 (a few samples of this study predate the infection). Cell type and time point are not known.

The chain couples TRBV30 to TRBJ1-2; no firm D call. Looked up from germline, CDR1 is GTSNPN and CDR2 is SVGIG (reference sequence). V was shortened by 0 bases and J by 3 bases, with 17 bases between the two germline ends. The length of the CDR3 is 16 residues. CDR3: CAWSVRELHWDYGYTF. For the CDR3, the DNA is TGTGCCTGGAGTGTAAGGGAACTCCATTGGGACTATGGCTACACCTTC.

The chain is built from TRBV9 and TRBJ2-1; the D call may be TRBD1 or TRBD2 (5 bases each). Germline V CDR1 and CDR2: SGDLS, YYNGEE. V lost 0 bases and J lost 2, with 12 bases in between. The CDR3 has 16 amino acids. The CDR3, as DNA: TGTGCCAGCAGCGTAGGAGGGGACGTGGCCTACAATGAGCAGTTCTTC. Encoded protein: CASSVGGDVAYNEQFF.

The V and J genes are TRBV12-3 or TRBV12-4 and TRBJ2-5; 8 nucleotides line up with TRBD2. V lost 7 bases, J lost 5 bases, and 9 bases stayed unmatched. The CDR3 runs to 14 residues. The CDR3, as DNA: TGTGCCAGCACCATTCGGGGGGGTATCGAGACCCAGTACTTC. Its protein product is CASTIRGGIETQYF.

This clonotype has more than one count but fewer than ten. CDR3 bases: TGCAGTGCTAGAGAGAGGACAGGAGCACAAGAGACCCAGTACTTC. The encoded protein is CSARERTGAQETQYF. This chain links TRBV20-1 with TRBJ2-5, with 7 bases aligning to TRBD1. V was pared by 0 bases and J by 2 bases, with 6 bases of the junction left unmatched. The CDR3 spans 15 residues. The V gene's germline CDR1 is DFQATT and CDR2 SNEGSKA (reference sequence).

The rearrangement links TRBV4-1 to TRBJ2-7, with TRBD1 as a possible D gene (6 bases). The CDR3 spans 15 residues. V shed 1 base and J shed 2 bases, with 12 bases lying between them. CDR1 and CDR2 from the germline V gene are MGHRA and YSYEKL. The CDR3 DNA sequence: TGCGCCAGCAGCCAAGGGCAGGGGTTAACCTACGAGCAGTACTTC. This gives the protein CASSQGQGLTYEQYF.

J is TRBJ2-5 and V is TRBV4-2, with a possible D match to TRBD1 (6 bases). Trimming took 0 bases from V and 9 from J, leaving 17 bases between them. There are 15 residues in the CDR3. Germline V CDR1 and CDR2: LGHNA, YNFKEQ. As DNA, the CDR3 is TGTGCCAGCAGCCAAGAGGGGGACACCTTTCGGGCCCAGTACTTC. It is translated as CASSQEGDTFRAQYF.

The genes are TRBV15 and TRBJ2-5; no reliable D call. The V gene lost 4 bases and the J gene lost 2 bases, with 5 bases spanning the gap. The CDR3 loop spans 12 amino acids. CDR1 is LNHNV and CDR2 is YYDKDF in the germline V gene (reference sequence). The CDR3: CATSKVQETQYF. The CDR3 DNA is TGTGCCACCAGCAAAGTTCAAGAGACCCAGTACTTC.

The chain combines TRBV5-6 with TRBJ2-7; D unresolved. The CDR3 contains 12 residues. Germline CDR1 and CDR2: SGHDT and YYEEEE. V lost 1 base, J lost 3 bases, and 5 bases lay in between. The CDR3 sequence is CASSLFSYEQYV. The DNA for the CDR3 is TGTGCCAGCAGCTTGTTTAGCTACGAGCAGTACGTC.

The chain links TRBV20-1 to TRBJ2-1, with 8 bases lining up with TRBD2. This CDR3 spans 15 amino acids. Looked up from germline, CDR1 is DFQATT and CDR2 is SNEGSKA (reference sequence). Trimming at V came to 5 bases and at J to 6 bases, leaving 12 bases not matched to a gene. The CDR3 loop is CSADLPSRGGNEQFF. CDR3 DNA sequence: TGCAGTGCTGACTTACCTTCACGGGGGGGCAATGAGCAGTTCTTC.

The V gene is TRBV7-9, the J gene TRBJ2-3; 7 nucleotides agree with TRBD1. This CDR3 comprises 16 residues. In germline, CDR1 is SEHNR, CDR2 FQNEAQ (reference sequence). After removal of 0 bases from V and 5 bases from J, the junction contained 8 bases not matched to a gene. As DNA, the CDR3 is TGTGCCAGCAGCTTAGCAGGGGGCCTTCCAGGAGATACGCAGTATTTT. Amino acids: CASSLAGGLPGDTQYF.

This clonotype has a handful of counts. V usage is TRBV28 and J usage is TRBJ2-5; D gene uncertain. V gave up 5 bases and J gave up 4 bases, with 8 bases separating them. Germline CDR1 reads MDHEN; CDR2 reads SYDVKM. The CDR3 runs to 12 residues. Here the CDR3 reads CASSANRETQYF. The CDR3 coding sequence is TGTGCCAGCAGTGCAAATCGAGAGACCCAGTACTTC.

This clonotype has just a few counts. The chain carries TRBV3-1 and TRBJ1-6; D not certain. There are 14 residues in the CDR3. The V gene's germline CDR1 is LGHDT and CDR2 YNNKEL (reference sequence). V lost 1 base, J lost 10 bases, and 11 bases lay in between. CDR3: CASSQGAVDSPLHF. In DNA, the CDR3 is TGTGCCAGCAGCCAAGGGGCGGTTGACTCACCCCTCCACTTT.

This clonotype was observed a handful of times. The chain uses TRBV7-7 and TRBJ2-3; D unresolved. The CDR3 consists of 13 residues. The ends were cut back, 0 bases at V and 6 bases at J, with 7 bases in the middle. The germline V gene encodes CDR1 SSHAT and CDR2 FNYEAQ (reference sequence). The CDR3 DNA reads as TGTGCCAGCAGCTTAGCGGTAGGGGATACGCAGTATTTT. Translated, it gives CASSLAVGDTQYF.

This clonotype has a count of ten or more. The V call is TRBV5-5, the J call TRBJ2-5; TRBD2 aligns across 11 bases. J lost 4 bases, V lost 4 bases, and 6 bases had no gene match. Looked up from germline, CDR1 is SGHKS and CDR2 is YYEKEE (reference sequence). The CDR3 consists of 15 residues. CDR3 coding DNA: TGTGCCAGCAGCCAGGGACTAGCGGTAGGAGAGACCCAGTACTTC. This encodes CASSQGLAVGETQYF.

There are a few counts of this clonotype. This chain's CDR3 is CASSRLQTGRVPEAFF. The CDR3, as DNA: TGTGCCAGCAGCCGATTACAAACTGGGAGAGTTCCTGAAGCTTTCTTT. V and J are TRBV14 and TRBJ1-1, with unresolved D. The CDR3 runs to 16 residues. Trimming removed 4 bases from V and 6 bases from J, with 21 bases in between. In germline, CDR1 is SGHDN, CDR2 FVKESK.

In this sample, this clonotype turned up a few times. V gene TRBV7-2 combines with J gene TRBJ1-6; D not certain. From germline, CDR1 is SGHTA and CDR2 FQGNSA. Deletions cut 1 base from V and 6 bases from J, with 4 bases between. This CDR3 is built from 13 residues. The CDR3 here is CASSLGVNSPLHF. DNA for the CDR3: TGTGCCAGCAGCTTAGGCGTTAATTCACCCCTCCACTTT.

This clonotype has at least ten counts. This rearrangement joins TRBV5-8 to TRBJ2-7; 7 bases line up with TRBD1. Germline V gene lookup returns CDR1 SGHTS and CDR2 YDEGEE. The CDR3 loop spans 15 amino acids. The V segment lost 7 bases and the J segment 0 bases; nucleotides outside the gene matches: 10. Here the CDR3 DNA reads TGTGCCAGCGGCCTTGAGGACAGGCCCTCCTACGAGCAGTACTTC. This translates into CASGLEDRPSYEQYF.

The chain is built from TRBV20-1 and TRBJ2-7; perhaps TRBD1 as D (6 bases). Germline assignment: CDR1 DFQATT and CDR2 SNEGSKA (reference sequence). This CDR3 is 12 amino acids long. CDR3 in amino acids: CSAQGVRYEQYF. CDR3 coding DNA: TGCAGCGCACAGGGAGTTCGTTACGAGCAGTACTTC.

The chain carries TRBV15 and TRBJ2-7; a weak D match, TRBD1 (5 bases). V lost 1 base to trimming and J lost 7 bases, with 14 bases between them. Germline V gives CDR1 LNHNV, CDR2 YYDKDF (reference sequence). The CDR3 has 14 amino acids. DNA of the CDR3: TGTGCCACCAGCAGAGGTGGCAGGGCAGGGGAGCAGTACTTC. As protein: CATSRGGRAGEQYF.

The chain carries TRBV29-1 and TRBJ2-3; TRBD2 agrees at 9 bases. Germline V gene sequence: CDR1 SQVTM, CDR2 ANQGSEA. Germline trimming cut 1 base from V and 4 bases from J; bases unmatched to any gene: 3. The CDR3 contains 14 residues. This CDR3 is CSVEGAGGADTQYF. The CDR3 DNA sequence: TGCAGCGTTGAAGGAGCGGGGGGCGCAGATACGCAGTATTTT.

The chain couples TRBV6-5 to TRBJ2-7; D is uncertain. V lost 4 bases and J lost 3, with 13 bases in between. The length of the CDR3 is 14 residues. CDR1 and CDR2 from the germline V gene are MNHEY and SVGAGI. The CDR3 DNA sequence: TGTGCCAGCAGTTCCTTATCCGGCCACTACGAGCAGTACTTC. Its protein product is CASSSLSGHYEQYF.

This clonotype showed up just a few times. The chain is built from TRBV2 and TRBJ2-1; D unclear. The CDR3 is 13 residues long. Deletions cut 5 bases from V and 5 bases from J, with 10 bases between. The germline V gene has CDR1 SNHLY and CDR2 FYNNEI. DNA for the CDR3: TGTGCCAGCAGTAGGGCTCGGAACAATGAGCAGTTCTTC. It specifies CASSRARNNEQFF.

This chain uses TRBV7-9 with TRBJ2-7; 8 bases are a match to TRBD1. The CDR3 is 17 amino acids. CDR1 is SEHNR, CDR2 FQNEAQ, per germline (reference sequence). V was clipped by 5 bases and J by 6 bases; unmatched bases: 18. In DNA form, the CDR3 reads TGTGCCAGCAGCCTTGACCGGGTTGGGCAGGGGGCATCCGAGCAGTACGTC. This gives the protein CASSLDRVGQGASEQYV.

The V gene is TRBV7-9, the J gene TRBJ2-7; D unclear. V was trimmed by 5 bases and J by 6 bases, leaving 11 bases between them. Looked up from germline, CDR1 is SEHNR and CDR2 is FQNEAQ (reference sequence). CDR3 length: 12 amino acids. In DNA form, the CDR3 reads TGTGCCAGCAGCCCCAGGTTAGGCGAGCAGTACGTC. Translated, it gives CASSPRLGEQYV.

This sequence joins TRBV19 and TRBJ2-1, with TRBD1 as a possible D gene (6 bases). The germline CDR1 and CDR2 sequences are LNHDA and SQIVND (reference sequence). V was shortened by 7 bases and J by 1 base, with 11 bases between the two germline ends. The CDR3 extends over 14 amino acids. The CDR3 sequence is CASNQGSSYNEQFF. The DNA for the CDR3 is TGTGCCAGTAATCAGGGGTCATCCTACAATGAGCAGTTCTTC.

The V call is TRBV6-6, the J call TRBJ1-2, with TRBD1 matching over 7 bases. V was clipped by 10 bases and J by 3 bases; unmatched bases: 8. Per germline, CDR1 MNHNY and CDR2 SVGAGI (reference sequence). CDR3 length: 13 residues. The CDR3 sequence: CAIGRDSYYGYTF. CDR3 nucleotide sequence: TGTGCCATCGGCCGGGACAGCTACTATGGCTACACCTTC.

This clonotype was counted once. This chain links TRBV29-1 with TRBJ1-3; 11 nucleotides line up with TRBD1. V shed 3 bases and J 8 bases; nucleotides not matched to a gene: 9. The CDR3 covers 15 residues. CDR1 and CDR2 from the germline V gene are SQVTM and ANQGSEA. The CDR3 spells CSVDRTGQGVHTIYF. The DNA for the CDR3 is TGCAGCGTTGATCGTACGGGACAGGGGGTTCACACCATATATTTT.

This clonotype was seen only a few times. The chain joins TRBV5-1 to TRBJ2-3, with D hard to call. V lost 0 bases and J lost 5, with 16 bases in between. Germline CDR1 and CDR2: SGHRS and YFSETQ. This CDR3 comprises 16 residues. The CDR3 nucleotides are TGCGCCAGCAGCTTGGAACTGGGCCAAGGCGGAGATACGCAGTATTTT. Amino acids: CASSLELGQGGDTQYF.

The chain is built from TRBV6-2 or TRBV6-3 and TRBJ2-1; no clear D gene. V was cut by 0 bases and J by 9 bases, with 9 bases left in between. Germline V CDR1 and CDR2: MNHEY, SVGEGT. This CDR3 region has 13 residues. CDR3 residues: CASSYSTPPEQFF. CDR3 nucleotides: TGTGCCAGCAGTTACTCGACCCCCCCTGAGCAGTTCTTC.